The source of this TCR beta chain is a study of CXCR3-negative and CXCR3-positive naive CD8 T cells. Study as a whole: Cumulative TRB read yield was 120 million to 150 million, averaging about 1.5 +/- 0.3 million per library. Study findings and constraints: After cryopreservation, expression of CXCR3 was partially reduced, and most assays were run with fresh PBMCs. Sequencing showed both naive subsets with comparably high diversity, and memory CD8+ cells much lower. Memory cells differed in TRBV-TRBJ usage, but naive CXCR3-negative and CXCR3-positive cells had similar usage. Naive cells positive for CXCR3 carried more hydrophobic TRB CDR3s than CXCR3-negative ones.

Libraries of TRB cDNA were made by 5' RACE and carried UMIs. One entry per CDR3 protein, without DNA, is what TCRdb gives after re-calling the 5' RACE reads. The listing records around 63,000 distinct CDR3 sequences. Germline V gene sequence: CDR1 MGHDK, CDR2 SYGVNS. CDR3 length: 17 residues. With regard to this clonotype: What it recognizes is unknown.

The source material was naive CXCR3+ CD8+ T cells from blood. Subset here: CD45RO-CCR7+CD27+CD95- naive CD8+ T cells expressing CXCR3 (TNR3+). The TCR comes from a human donor in good health. Some clones in this sample may be carry-over from other donors' samples. This chain joins TRBV25-1 and TRBJ2-4; TCRdb picks TRBD2, but there is no DNA to check that call. CDR3 protein: CASSEPTSNPGKNIQYF.